The rows below give T cell receptor beta chains drawn from one sample of a study of blood T cells in healthy people across ages. TCRdb called the 5' RACE reads again in MiXCR, with one record for every CDR3 protein. The repertoire holds fewer than 2 million distinct CDR3 sequences, with about two fifths as singletons. Input material: blood. The origin of the receptors is a human donor in good health. The CDR3 runs from the conserved cysteine through the conserved F or W. A D gene is named only where the DNA matches it firmly. Where a row states a size, it is once, few, many or the class of an expanded clone; other rows omit it.

cdr3_length j_call v_call d_call clone_size cdr3_aa cdr3_nt
14 TRBJ2-7 TRBV5-1 TRBD1 few CASSLNTGAYEQYF TGCGCCAGCAGCTTAAATACAGGGGCCTACGAGCAGTACTTC
15 TRBJ2-3 TRBV20-1 - - CSARGLRGAAGTQYF TGCAGTGCTAGAGGTTTGAGGGGGGCCGCCGGGACGCAGTATTTT
16 TRBJ1-1 TRBV6-6 TRBD1 few CASSMTARTGETEAFF TGTGCCAGCAGCATGACCGCAAGGACAGGGGAGACTGAAGCTTTCTTT
17 TRBJ2-3 TRBV7-2 TRBD2 few CASSAAGTSRFTDTQYF TGTGCCAGCAGCGCCGCCGGGACTAGCAGATTCACAGATACGCAGTATTTT
15 TRBJ1-5 TRBV20-1 - - CSARDGRRSNQPQHF TGCAGTGCTAGAGATGGGCGGAGAAGCAATCAGCCCCAGCATTTT
12 TRBJ2-5 TRBV12-3/TRBV12-4 - - CASREGSWEQYF TGTGCCAGCAGGGAGGGGTCTTGGGAGCAGTACTTC
15 TRBJ1-5 TRBV9 - - CACSVDPGSNQPQHF TGTGCCTGCAGCGTAGATCCAGGGAGCAATCAGCCCCAGCATTTT
14 TRBJ2-7 TRBV3-1 TRBD1 few CASSQGTGLYEQYF TGTGCCAGCAGCCAAGGGACAGGGCTCTACGAGCAGTACTTC
13 TRBJ2-2 TRBV7-3 - - CASSRHSTGELFF TGTGCCAGCAGCCGACATTCCACCGGGGAGCTGTTTTTT
12 TRBJ2-7 TRBV20-1 TRBD1 - CSANRGGNEQYF TGCAGTGCGAACAGGGGTGGAAATGAGCAGTACTTC
17 TRBJ2-7 TRBV20-1 TRBD2 few CSARDRGTSGGSNEQYF TGCAGTGCTAGAGATCGGGGCACTAGCGGGGGTTCGAACGAGCAGTACTTC
13 TRBJ2-7 TRBV7-2 TRBD2 few CASSLGTSREQYF TGTGCCAGCAGCTTGGGGACTAGCAGGGAGCAGTACTTC
16 TRBJ2-7 TRBV5-1 - - CAGSVQPSGTPYEQYF TGCGCCGGCAGCGTCCAGCCGTCAGGGACGCCCTACGAGCAGTACTTC
15 TRBJ1-2 TRBV10-3 - - CAIRGGGSLNYGYTF TGTGCCATCAGGGGAGGAGGCAGCCTCAACTATGGCTACACCTTC
13 TRBJ2-1 TRBV6-2/TRBV6-3 - few CASSQTLQGEQFF TGTGCCAGCAGCCAGACCCTACAAGGTGAGCAGTTCTTC
15 TRBJ2-4 TRBV6-6 - - CVSSYSVERDNEQYF TGTGTCAGCAGTTACTCGGTAGAACGGGACAATGAGCAGTACTTC